This T cell receptor beta chain appears in the sequencing data of a study of response to subunit inactivated influenza vaccine. A single record per CDR3 protein comes from TCRdb applying MiXCR to the RT-PCR reads. This table holds about 540,000 distinct CDR3 sequences, roughly a quarter found once. The CDR3 totals 18 residues. CDR1 is LGHDT and CDR2 is YNNKEL in the germline V gene (reference sequence). The V end was cut by 3 bases, the J end by 1 base, with 22 bases between. As concerns this clonotype: Antigen unknown.

General observations from the study: Authors suggested that a seasonal influenza vaccination recruits few new T cells each time.

Separately, the same data were catalogued under a study of T cells expressing NK-cell markers. Per that paper: Researchers built TCR beta cDNA using 5'RACE template switching with UMIs. Serological testing identified most of the eight sequenced donors as HCMV-seropositive and one as seronegative. The share of CD8+ T cells held by dominant NKG2C+ clonotypes was roughly 1.0-8% in about 6 donors. Expanded clones of NKG2C+ T cells had an unclear HCMV specificity.

This receptor was obtained from a man over 45 who received an inactivated influenza vaccine. The sample in question was CD4+ T cells sorted from PBMCs, obtained 12 days after vaccination. This chain uses TRBV3-1 with TRBJ2-7; D might be TRBD1 or TRBD2, each matching 5 bases. CDR3 sequence reads: CASSHLPTGARRSYEQYF. CDR3 sequence (DNA): TGTGCCAGCAGCCACCTCCCGACCGGGGCCAGAAGGTCCTACGAGCAGTACTTC.